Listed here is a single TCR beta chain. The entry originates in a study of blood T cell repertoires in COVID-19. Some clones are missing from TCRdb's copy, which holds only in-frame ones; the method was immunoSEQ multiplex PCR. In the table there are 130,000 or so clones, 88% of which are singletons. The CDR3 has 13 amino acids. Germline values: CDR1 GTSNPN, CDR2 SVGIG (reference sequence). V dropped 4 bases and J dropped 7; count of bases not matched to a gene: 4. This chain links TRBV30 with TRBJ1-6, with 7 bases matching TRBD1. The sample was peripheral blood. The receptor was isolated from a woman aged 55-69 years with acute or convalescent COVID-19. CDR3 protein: CAWKRDRNSPLHF. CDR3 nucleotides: TGTGCCTGGAAACGGGACAGAAATTCACCCCTCCACTTT. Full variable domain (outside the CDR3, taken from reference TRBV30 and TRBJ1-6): SQTIHQWPATLVQPVGSPLSLECTVEGTSNPNLYWYRQAAGRGLQLLFYSVGIGQISSEVPQNLSASRPQDRQFILSSKKLLLSDSGFYLCAWKRDRNSPLHFGNGTRLTVT.